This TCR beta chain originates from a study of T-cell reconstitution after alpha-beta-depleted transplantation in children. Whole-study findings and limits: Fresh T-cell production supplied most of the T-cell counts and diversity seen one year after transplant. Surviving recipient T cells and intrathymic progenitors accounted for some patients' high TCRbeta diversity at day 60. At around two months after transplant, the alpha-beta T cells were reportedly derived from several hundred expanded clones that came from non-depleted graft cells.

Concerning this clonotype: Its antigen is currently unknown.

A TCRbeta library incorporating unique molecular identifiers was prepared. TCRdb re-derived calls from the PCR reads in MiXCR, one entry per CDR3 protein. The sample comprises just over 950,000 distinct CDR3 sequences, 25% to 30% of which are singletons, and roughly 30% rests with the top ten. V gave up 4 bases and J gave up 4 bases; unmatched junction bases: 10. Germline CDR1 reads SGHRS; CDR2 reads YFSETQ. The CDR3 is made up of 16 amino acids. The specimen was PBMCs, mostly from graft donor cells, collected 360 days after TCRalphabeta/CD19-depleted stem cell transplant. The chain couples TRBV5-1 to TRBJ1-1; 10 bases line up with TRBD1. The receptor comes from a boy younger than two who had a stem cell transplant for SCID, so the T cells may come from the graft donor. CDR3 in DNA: TGCGCCAGCAGCCCCCGGGACAGGGGTCCGGGCACTGAAGCTTTCTTT. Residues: CASSPRDRGPGTEAFF.